Below, 17 T cell receptor beta chains from the same sample are listed, as sequenced in a study of T-cell reconstitution after alpha-beta-depleted transplantation in children. The authors prepared the TCRbeta library with unique molecular identifiers. TCRdb re-analysed the PCR reads in MiXCR, keeping a single row per CDR3 protein. The sample has 280,000 or so distinct CDR3 sequences; roughly 11% are singletons. Sequencing used peripheral blood, obtained 180 days after TCRalphabeta/CD19-depleted stem cell transplant. These TCRs come from a male patient aged 2-9 years who had a stem cell transplant for chronic granulomatous disease, so the T cells may come from the graft donor.

Many counts were recorded for this clonotype. This chain uses TRBV7-2 with TRBJ1-1; D unresolved. Germline V gives CDR1 SGHTA, CDR2 FQGNSA. Trimming took off 1 base at V and 1 base at J, with 10 bases between the two ends. This CDR3 contains 15 residues. CDR3: CASSLDLQSNTEAFF. For the CDR3, the DNA is TGTGCCAGCAGCTTAGATCTACAATCGAACACTGAAGCTTTCTTT.

This clonotype was seen ten or more times. J is TRBJ2-2 and V is TRBV5-8, with a tentative D call TRBD1 (5 bases). The V end was cut by 2 bases, the J end by 4 bases, with 15 bases between. The CDR3 extends over 16 amino acids. Per the germline V gene, CDR1 is SGHTS and CDR2 is YDEGEE. CDR3 coding DNA: TGTGCCAGCAGCTTTGGGGCTATGTCGGTCACCGGGGAGCTGTTTTTT. This gives the protein CASSFGAMSVTGELFF.

The V gene is TRBV28, the J gene TRBJ1-2, with TRBD1 matching 8 bases. CDR1 and CDR2 from the germline V gene are MDHEN and SYDVKM. V was pared by 6 bases and J by 1 base, with 13 bases of the junction left unmatched. The CDR3 sequence is 17 residues long. The CDR3 loop reads CASSQGPQGAFNYGYTF. DNA of the CDR3: TGTGCCAGCAGCCAGGGCCCCCAGGGGGCCTTTAACTATGGCTACACCTTC.

This clonotype was counted at least ten times. The gene calls are TRBV4-1 and TRBJ2-1; D may be TRBD2 (5 bases). Looked up from germline, CDR1 is MGHRA and CDR2 is YSYEKL. This CDR3 spans 15 amino acids. The germline V and J ends were trimmed by 7 bases and 0 bases, with 13 bases remaining between them. CDR3 nucleotide sequence: TGCGCCAGCAAGGGAGCGGTCCTCTCCTACAATGAGCAGTTCTTC. Translating gives CASKGAVLSYNEQFF.

This clonotype was seen repeatedly, ten times or more. V and J are TRBV7-9 and TRBJ1-3; TRBD1 is a possible D gene (6 bases). The ends were cut back, 0 bases at V and 0 bases at J, with 9 bases in the middle. Looked up from germline, CDR1 is SEHNR and CDR2 is FQNEAQ (reference sequence). There are 16 residues in the CDR3. The CDR3: CASSLAAGASGNTIYF. DNA for the CDR3: TGTGCCAGCAGCTTAGCCGCAGGGGCCTCTGGAAACACCATATATTTT. Supplemented by reference TRBV7-9 and TRBJ1-3, the full variable domain reads DTGVSQNPRHKITKRGQNVTFRCDPISEHNRLYWYRQTLGQGPEFLTYFQNEAQLEKSRLLSDRFSAERPKGSFSTLEIQRTEQGDSAMYLCASSLAAGASGNTIYFGEGSWLTVV.

This clonotype was seen many times. V gene TRBV20-1 combines with J gene TRBJ2-7; 8 nucleotides align to TRBD1. The CDR3 has 14 residues. V lost 6 bases and J lost 1; bases outside the gene matches: 8. The germline V gene has CDR1 DFQATT and CDR2 SNEGSKA (reference sequence). CDR3 sequence reads: CSASGQGLSYEQYF. DNA for the CDR3: TGCAGTGCGAGTGGACAGGGACTTTCCTACGAGCAGTACTTC.

This clonotype was picked up many times. The chain employs TRBV12-3 or TRBV12-4 and TRBJ2-6; D remains ambiguous. Trimming took 6 bases from V and 2 from J, leaving 8 bases between them. The CDR3 is 14 amino acids. This chain's CDR3 is CASSLGAGANVLTF. CDR3 nucleotides: TGTGCCAGCAGCCTTGGGGCTGGGGCCAACGTCCTGACTTTC.

The rearrangement links TRBV11-1 to TRBJ1-5; no definite D call. Trimming removed 1 base from V and 8 bases from J, with 9 bases in between. CDR3 length: 13 amino acids. Looked up from germline, CDR1 is SGHAT and CDR2 is FQDESV (reference sequence). In DNA form, the CDR3 reads TGTGCCAGCAGCTTAGGGCGAGATGAGCCCCAGCATTTT. It codes for CASSLGRDEPQHF.

This clonotype occurred many times. V usage is TRBV20-1 and J usage is TRBJ2-5; 10 bases are a match to TRBD1. V lost 6 bases and J lost 1; bases outside the gene matches: 8. The CDR3 totals 15 residues. Germline CDR1 reads DFQATT; CDR2 reads SNEGSKA (reference sequence). The CDR3 reads CSATDRGVFQETQYF. Here the CDR3 DNA reads TGCAGTGCCACGGACAGGGGGGTTTTCCAAGAGACCCAGTACTTC.

At least ten counts were recorded for this clonotype. The CDR3 bases are TGTGCCAGCAACCTACAGGGGGCGGGTCAAGAGACCCAGTACTTC. Translated: CASNLQGAGQETQYF. The chain combines TRBV5-4 with TRBJ2-5; 9 nucleotides align to TRBD1. Germline loops: CDR1 SGHNT, CDR2 YYREEE (reference sequence). Trimming cost V 6 bases and J 2 bases; bases outside gene matches: 8. The CDR3 loop spans 15 amino acids. Full variable domain (remainder filled in from reference TRBV5-4 and TRBJ2-5): ETGVTQSPTHLIKTRGQQVTLRCSSQSGHNTVSWYQQALGQGPQFIFQYYREEENGRGNFPPRFSGLQFPNYSSELNVNALELDDSALYLCASNLQGAGQETQYFGPGTRLLVL.

This clonotype was recorded many times. V is TRBV7-9 and J is TRBJ2-3; 7 bases align to TRBD1. CDR1 and CDR2 from the germline V gene are SEHNR and FQNEAQ (reference sequence). The CDR3 is made up of 16 amino acids. After removal of 5 bases from V and 9 bases from J, the junction contained 17 bases not matched to a gene. CDR3 region: CASSPQKPRQGGTQYF. The CDR3 DNA reads as TGTGCCAGCAGCCCACAAAAGCCCCGACAGGGTGGGACGCAGTATTTT.

In its sample, this clonotype was seen many times. The CDR3 loop is CASSSHIWDEQFF. In DNA, the CDR3 is TGTGCCAGCAGCTCCCATATCTGGGATGAGCAGTTCTTC. The V gene is TRBV7-3, the J gene TRBJ2-1; no clear D gene. Trimming left V 4 bases short and J 8 bases short, with 12 bases between. The germline CDR1 and CDR2 sequences are SGHTA and FQGTGA. The CDR3 has 13 amino acids.

This clonotype was found many times. This chain links TRBV29-1 with TRBJ2-3, with no clear D. Germline CDR1 reads SQVTM; CDR2 reads ANQGSEA. Trimming left V 7 bases short and J 2 bases short, with 10 bases between. The CDR3 consists of 12 residues. CDR3: CSAWKPTDTQYF. In DNA, the CDR3 is TGCAGCGCCTGGAAACCCACAGATACGCAGTATTTT.

The table lists this clonotype with many counts. The rearrangement joins TRBV20-1 to TRBJ2-2; D call uncertain. CDR1 and CDR2 from the germline V gene are DFQATT and SNEGSKA (reference sequence). V was trimmed by 0 bases and J by 7 bases, leaving 6 bases between them. The length of the CDR3 is 12 residues. CDR3 loop: CSARDSVGELFF. Written as DNA, the CDR3 is TGCAGTGCTAGAGACAGCGTCGGGGAGCTGTTTTTT.

This clonotype was seen many times. This chain connects TRBV15 to TRBJ2-1; weak D call: TRBD1 (5 bases). Germline V gene lookup returns CDR1 LNHNV and CDR2 YYDKDF (reference sequence). The V end lost 1 base, the J end lost 9 bases, and 19 bases lay between the germline ends. This CDR3 has 16 residues. In DNA, the CDR3 is TGTGCCACCAGCAGAGTAGTCGGTGCCACAGGTATTGAGCAGTTCTTC. Amino acid sequence: CATSRVVGATGIEQFF.

This clonotype came up a few times. V is TRBV12-3 or TRBV12-4 and J is TRBJ2-6; TRBD1 matches at 7 bases. This CDR3 comprises 18 residues. The V gene end was trimmed by 7 bases and the J gene end by 0 bases; junction bases not matched to a gene: 12. The CDR3 bases are TGTGCCAGCATACATCAGACAGGGAAGTCCTCTGGGGCCAACGTCCTGACTTTC. As protein: CASIHQTGKSSGANVLTF.

The chain links TRBV5-1 to TRBJ2-2; D may be TRBD2 (6 bases). Trimming pared 1 base from V and 0 bases from J, leaving 13 bases between. The CDR3 sequence is 17 residues long. Germline values: CDR1 SGHRS, CDR2 YFSETQ. The DNA for the CDR3 is TGCGCCAGCAGCTTGCGGCGGGGAGGAACGAACACCGGGGAGCTGTTTTTT. It is translated as CASSLRRGGTNTGELFF.